This entry lists 9 T cell receptor beta chains sequenced from one sample in a study of cytomegalovirus exposure and HLA in healthy donors. Amplification used 60 Vbeta primers and 13 Jbeta primers. This table comes from immunoSEQ multiplex PCR, and its TCRdb copy is limited to in-frame clones, with some not included. The sample gives around 100,000 clones, roughly 82% of which show up once; about 10% is in the top ten. Sample: PBMCs. Receptors were obtained from a man aged 50 to 60 in good health and CMV-seronegative.

This rearrangement joins TRBV11-2 to TRBJ2-7; D is possibly TRBD1 (6 bases). The germline CDR1 and CDR2 sequences are SGHAT and FQNNGV. V lost 8 bases and J 2 bases, leaving 16 bases between the germline ends. This CDR3 contains 14 residues. For the CDR3, the DNA is TGTGCCAGCTCCCAGGGGCGGTCAGCCTACGAGCAGTACTTC. It is translated as CASSQGRSAYEQYF.

The rearrangement links TRBV4-1 to TRBJ2-6; maybe TRBD1 (6 bases). This CDR3 has 18 amino acids. V was trimmed by 4 bases and J by 0 bases, leaving 16 bases between them. Looked up from germline, CDR1 is MGHRA and CDR2 is YSYEKL. The CDR3 DNA reads TGCGCCAGCAGCCCTCGGGACACCGACAGCTCTGGGGCCAACGTCCTGACTTTC. Translated: CASSPRDTDSSGANVLTF.

As regards this clone: One end of the junction is discordant with germline, which a read error may explain. The V call is TRBV5-4, the J call TRBJ2-1; 11 bases fit TRBD2. Per germline, CDR1 SGHNT and CDR2 YYREEE (reference sequence). CDR3 length: 15 amino acids. CDR3 coding DNA: TGTGCCAGCAGGGAGACTAGCGGGGCCGTTAATGGGCAGTTCTTC. As protein: CASRETSGAVNGQFF.

J is TRBJ2-3 and V is TRBV5-1; D gene unclear. V dropped 7 bases and J dropped 4 bases, with 16 bases sitting between them. Germline V gives CDR1 SGHRS, CDR2 YFSETQ. The CDR3 loop spans 14 amino acids. The CDR3 DNA reads as TGCGCCAGCGGTCTTCAAGTGGCGGCAGATACGCAGTATTTT. It is translated as CASGLQVAADTQYF.

The chain is built from TRBV7-8 and TRBJ2-7; 8 bases agree with TRBD1. CDR3 length: 14 amino acids. Trimming at V came to 4 bases and at J to 2 bases, leaving 4 bases not matched to a gene. Germline V gene lookup returns CDR1 SGHVS and CDR2 FQNEAQ. The CDR3 DNA reads as TGTGCCAGCAGCTGGGACAGGCTGGCCTACGAGCAGTACTTC. It translates to CASSWDRLAYEQYF.

This chain joins TRBV28 and TRBJ1-5; D is undetermined. V lost 6 bases and J 11 bases, leaving 11 bases between the germline ends. The CDR3 is 11 residues long. Per germline, CDR1 MDHEN and CDR2 SYDVKM. CDR3 in amino acids: CASRDSTTQHF. In DNA form, the CDR3 reads TGTGCCAGCAGGGACTCCACGACCCAGCATTTT.

This CDR3 reads CASRQLDWSNNEQFF. In DNA, the CDR3 is TGTGCCAGCAGACAATTAGACTGGTCGAACAATGAGCAGTTCTTC. V gene TRBV5-4 combines with J gene TRBJ2-1; no clear D gene. Germline loops: CDR1 SGHNT, CDR2 YYREEE (reference sequence). The CDR3 is made up of 15 amino acids. With 5 bases removed from V and 5 bases from J, the gap between germline ends came to 17 bases.

The CDR3 reads CASSPSVLGTGELFF. CDR3 bases: TGTGCCAGCAGCCCCTCGGTCCTTGGCACCGGGGAGCTGTTTTTT. The chain combines TRBV28 with TRBJ2-2; no clear D. This CDR3 contains 15 residues. Germline values: CDR1 MDHEN, CDR2 SYDVKM. V was pared by 6 bases and J by 4 bases, with 15 bases between.

This rearrangement joins TRBV29-1 to TRBJ2-1; a weak D match, TRBD2 (7 bases). From germline, CDR1 is SQVTM and CDR2 ANQGSEA. The CDR3 totals 11 residues. V dropped 7 bases and J dropped 10 bases, with 14 bases sitting between them. CDR3 protein: CSGGAGEEQFF. The CDR3 DNA reads as TGCAGCGGGGGGGCGGGGGAGGAGCAGTTCTTC.